The 2 T cell receptor beta chains given below trace back to one sample, sequenced in a study of CD8+CD57+ T cells in acquired aplastic anemia. CDR3 and TCR beta VDJ profiling relied on genomic DNA as the template. TCRdb independently ran MiXCR on the reads; one entry per CDR3 protein. The sample lists fewer than 250,000 distinct CDR3 sequences, around 59% occurring once. Sequencing was done on a sample of sorted CD4+, CD8+, or CD8+CD57+ T cells (not recorded which) from PBMCs. The receptors stem from a human donor in good health, serving as a control.

This chain joins TRBV2 and TRBJ1-2, with TRBD1 matching over 7 bases. The junction had 6 bases not matched to a gene; V was cut back by 6 bases and J by 5 bases. CDR1 is SNHLY and CDR2 is FYNNEI in the germline V gene. This CDR3 is built from 13 residues. CDR3 protein: CASRRDSGYGYTF. The CDR3 DNA sequence: TGTGCCAGCAGAAGGGACAGCGGATATGGCTACACCTTC.

J is TRBJ1-3 and V is TRBV7-2; D not resolved. The germline gives CDR1 SGHTA, CDR2 FQGNSA. There are 13 residues in the CDR3. Between the trimmed V and J ends, which lost 6 bases and 4 bases, there was a span of 10 bases. CDR3 sequence: CASSSDVGNTIYF. The CDR3 DNA reads as TGTGCCAGCAGTTCCGACGTCGGAAACACCATATATTTT. Variable domain in full (rest from reference TRBV7-2 and TRBJ1-3): GAGVSQSPSNKVTEKGKDVELRCDPISGHTALYWYRQSLGQGLEFLIYFQGNSAPDKSGLPSDRFSAERTGGSVSTLTIQRTQQEDSAVYLCASSSDVGNTIYFGEGSWLTVV.